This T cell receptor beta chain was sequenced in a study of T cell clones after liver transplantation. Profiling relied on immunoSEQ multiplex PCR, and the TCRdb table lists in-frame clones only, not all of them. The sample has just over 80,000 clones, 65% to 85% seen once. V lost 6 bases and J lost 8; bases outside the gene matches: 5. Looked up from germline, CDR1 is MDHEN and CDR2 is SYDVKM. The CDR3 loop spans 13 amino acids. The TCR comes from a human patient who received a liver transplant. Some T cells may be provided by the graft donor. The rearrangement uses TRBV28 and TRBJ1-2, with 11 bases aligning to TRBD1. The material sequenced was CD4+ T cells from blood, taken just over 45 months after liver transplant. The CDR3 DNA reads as TGTGCCAGCAGATTGGGACAGGGGGGCGGCTACACCTTC. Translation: CASRLGQGGGYTF.